The present T cell receptor beta chain was sequenced within a study of control samples from healthy donors and cancer patients. CDR1 is SGHRS and CDR2 is YFSETQ in the germline V gene. The length of the CDR3 is 13 residues. Using immunoSEQ multiplex PCR, the repertoire was profiled, and TCRdb retains in-frame clones only, with some absent. The sample lists fewer than 110,000 clones; about 89% were seen once. Concerning this clone itself: The junction departs from the called germline gene at one end, perhaps through a read error. Other DNA sequences in this specimen translate into the identical CDR3.

This TCR came from a man aged 30 to 45 in good health. The chain recombines TRBV5-1 with TRBJ1-1, with TRBD1 matching 7 bases. The sequenced sample consisted of blood. Written as DNA, the CDR3 is TGTGCCAGCAGCCCTGACAGGGACAGTGAAGCTTTCTTT. Its translation is CASSPDRDSEAFF.